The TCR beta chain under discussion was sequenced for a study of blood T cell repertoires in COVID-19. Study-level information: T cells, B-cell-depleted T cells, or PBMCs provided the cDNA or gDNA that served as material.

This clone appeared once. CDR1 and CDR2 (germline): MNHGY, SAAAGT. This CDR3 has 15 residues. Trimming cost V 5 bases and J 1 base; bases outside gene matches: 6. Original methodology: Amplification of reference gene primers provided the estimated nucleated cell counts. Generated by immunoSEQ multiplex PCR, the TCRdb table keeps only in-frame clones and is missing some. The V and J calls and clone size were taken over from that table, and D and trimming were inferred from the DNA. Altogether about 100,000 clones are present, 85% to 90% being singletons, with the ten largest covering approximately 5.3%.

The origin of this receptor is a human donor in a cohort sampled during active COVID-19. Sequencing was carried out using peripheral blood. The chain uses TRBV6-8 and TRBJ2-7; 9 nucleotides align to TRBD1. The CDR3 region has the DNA TGTGCCAGCAGTGACCCGGGACAGGGTTCCTACGAGCAGTACTTC. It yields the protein CASSDPGQGSYEQYF.